This is a list of T cell receptor beta chains from one sample in a study of shared clonotypes between healthy human individuals. TCRdb's table, derived via immunoSEQ multiplex PCR, lists solely in-frame clones and lacks some. The top ten clones hold about 0.45% of a sample with over 1.5 million clones, 95% to 99% of them seen once. Sequencing was carried out using naive CD4+ T cells sorted from blood. Receptors were obtained from a man aged 30-40 years in good health. Each CDR3 is given with its conserved first and last residue. The order of the fields is J gene, V gene, D gene, clone size, CDR3 protein, CDR3 DNA. The D gene is left open where the match is weak. Size values are once, few and many counts, or a class for expanded clones, and some rows have none.

TRBJ2-2 | TRBV7-6 | NA | NA | CASNLGEPGELFF | TGTGCCAGCAATCTGGGGGAGCCCGGGGAGCTGTTTTTT
TRBJ1-1 | TRBV6-6 | NA | NA | CASSFYVNTEAFF | TGTGCCAGCAGTTTCTATGTAAACACTGAAGCTTTCTTT
TRBJ1-1 | TRBV7-9 | NA | NA | CASSLDLETEAFF | TGTGCCAGCAGCTTAGACTTGGAGACTGAAGCTTTCTTT
TRBJ2-7 | TRBV2 | TRBD2 | NA | CASRTFAGGSYEQYF | TGTGCCAGCAGGACCTTTGCGGGAGGGAGTTACGAGCAGTACTTC
TRBJ2-1 | TRBV7-2 | TRBD2 | NA | CASSQGLANYNEQFF | TGTGCCAGCAGCCAGGGACTAGCGAACTACAATGAGCAGTTCTTC
TRBJ2-5 | TRBV7-6 | NA | NA | CASSLDAGRRTQYF | TGTGCCAGCAGCTTAGATGCGGGTCGCCGGACCCAGTACTTC
TRBJ1-1 | TRBV30 | NA | NA | CAWIRVGAFF | TGTGCCTGGATCAGGGTTGGAGCTTTCTTT
TRBJ2-2 | TRBV5-4 | NA | NA | CVSGRERNTGELFF | TGTGTCAGCGGGCGCGAAAGGAACACCGGGGAGCTGTTTTTT
TRBJ2-1 | TRBV5-1 | TRBD2 | NA | CASSFSSGYNEQFF | TGCGCCAGCAGCTTCTCTAGCGGCTACAATGAGCAGTTCTTC
TRBJ2-3 | TRBV7-2 | TRBD2 | NA | CASTLAGPTDTQYF | TGTGCCAGCACCCTAGCGGGGCCCACAGATACGCAGTATTTT
TRBJ2-7 | TRBV6-5 | NA | once | CASSYTSGTSYEQYF | TGTGCCAGCAGTTACACCTCCGGGACCAGCTACGAGCAGTACTTC
TRBJ1-3 | TRBV6-5 | NA | NA | CASREQGPRNTIYF | TGTGCCAGCAGGGAACAGGGCCCGCGGAACACCATATATTTT
TRBJ2-3 | TRBV28 | TRBD2 | NA | CASSFRTGLAVDTQYF | TGTGCCAGCAGTTTTAGGACGGGACTAGCGGTCGATACGCAGTATTTT
TRBJ2-5 | TRBV15 | NA | NA | CATSMRGSGEGTQYF | TGTGCCACCAGCATGAGAGGGAGTGGGGAAGGGACCCAGTACTTC
TRBJ2-5 | TRBV18 | TRBD1 | NA | CASSPGGRGQRETQYF | TGTGCCAGCTCACCGGGCGGCAGGGGGCAGAGGGAGACCCAGTACTTC
TRBJ2-7 | TRBV7-9 | TRBD2 | NA | CASSLPLLTSGRREQYF | TGTGCCAGCAGCTTACCACTGTTGACTAGCGGGAGGCGTGAGCAGTACTTC
TRBJ2-3 | TRBV5-1 | TRBD1 | NA | CASSLEGQGAAGTDTQYF | TGCGCCAGCAGCTTGGAGGGACAGGGGGCGGCTGGCACAGATACGCAGTATTTT
TRBJ2-3 | TRBV9 | NA | NA | CASSPQRSSNTDTQYF | TGTGCCAGCAGCCCTCAGAGGTCCAGTAACACAGATACGCAGTATTTT
TRBJ1-4 | TRBV9 | NA | NA | CASSLGVGELFF | TGTGCCAGCAGCCTCGGGGTCGGGGAACTGTTTTTT
TRBJ2-3 | TRBV18 | NA | NA | CASSPWVSGGSTDTQYF | TGTGCCAGCTCACCTTGGGTGAGCGGAGGAAGCACAGATACGCAGTATTTT
TRBJ2-1 | TRBV6-5 | NA | NA | CASSLRGTTVNEQFF | TGTGCCAGCAGTTTGCGCGGGACGACCGTTAATGAGCAGTTCTTC
TRBJ2-3 | TRBV11-3 | TRBD2 | NA | CASSLEGTSGGDTQYF | TGTGCCAGCAGCTTAGAAGGGACTAGCGGTGGAGATACGCAGTATTTT
TRBJ1-1 | TRBV5-8 | NA | once | CASSSDHRDWGTEAFF | TGTGCCAGCAGCTCGGACCACAGGGACTGGGGCACTGAAGCTTTCTTT
TRBJ2-7 | TRBV9 | TRBD2 | NA | CASSVGGRGSYEQYF | TGTGCCAGCAGCGTGGGCGGGAGAGGCTCGTACGAGCAGTACTTC
TRBJ2-3 | TRBV9 | NA | NA | CASSVVARSTDTQYF | TGTGCCAGCAGCGTAGTGGCTAGGAGCACAGATACGCAGTATTTT
TRBJ1-1 | TRBV28 | NA | once | CASSLSQITKEAFF | TGTGCCAGCAGTTTATCCCAGATAACAAAAGAAGCTTTCTTT
TRBJ2-2 | TRBV19 | TRBD2 | NA | CASSRGVNTGELFF | TGTGCCAGTAGTCGGGGGGTGAACACCGGGGAGCTGTTTTTT
TRBJ2-4 | TRBV15 | TRBD2 | NA | CATSRGGAGGDIQYF | TGTGCCACCAGCAGAGGTGGAGCGGGAGGAGACATTCAGTACTTC
TRBJ1-1 | TRBV28 | NA | NA | CASIEWGNTEAFF | TGTGCCAGCATCGAGTGGGGAAACACTGAAGCTTTCTTT
TRBJ1-5 | TRBV25-1 | NA | NA | CASSEEGSNQPQHF | TGTGCCAGCAGTGAGGAGGGTTCCAATCAGCCCCAGCATTTT
TRBJ2-1 | TRBV14 | NA | NA | CATSDRYNEQFF | TGTGCCACCTCCGACAGGTACAATGAGCAGTTCTTC
TRBJ2-1 | TRBV9 | TRBD2 | NA | CASSITLAGGYNEQFF | TGTGCCAGCAGCATCACCCTAGCGGGAGGGTACAATGAGCAGTTCTTC
TRBJ2-3 | TRBV15 | TRBD2 | NA | CATSSLAGADTQYF | TGTGCCACCAGCAGCCTAGCGGGAGCAGATACGCAGTATTTT
TRBJ2-7 | TRBV7-8 | NA | NA | CASSPRDITYEQYF | TGTGCCAGCAGTCCCCGGGACATCACCTACGAGCAGTACTTC
TRBJ1-1 | TRBV18 | TRBD1 | NA | CASSPRGDRDTEAFF | TGTGCCAGCTCACCACGGGGGGACAGGGACACTGAAGCTTTCTTT
TRBJ2-5 | TRBV10-3 | NA | once | CAISDGETQYF | TGTGCCATCAGTGATGGGGAGACCCAGTACTTC
TRBJ1-3 | TRBV7-8 | TRBD1 | NA | CASSQNQDRASGNTIYF | TGTGCCAGCAGCCAAAACCAAGACAGGGCCTCTGGAAACACCATATATTTT
TRBJ1-4 | TRBV5-1 | TRBD1 | once | CASRQAGGRNEKLFF | TGCGCCAGCAGACAAGCAGGGGGCAGGAATGAAAAACTGTTTTTT
TRBJ1-2 | TRBV6-5 | TRBD1 | NA | CASRETGGYGYTF | TGTGCCAGCAGGGAGACAGGGGGGTATGGCTACACCTTC
TRBJ2-1 | TRBV11-3 | NA | NA | CASSRDRAGEQFF | TGTGCCAGCAGCCGAGACCGCGCAGGTGAGCAGTTCTTC
TRBJ1-1 | TRBV27 | NA | NA | CASSLQGRNTEAFF | TGTGCCAGCAGTTTACAGGGTAGGAACACTGAAGCTTTCTTT